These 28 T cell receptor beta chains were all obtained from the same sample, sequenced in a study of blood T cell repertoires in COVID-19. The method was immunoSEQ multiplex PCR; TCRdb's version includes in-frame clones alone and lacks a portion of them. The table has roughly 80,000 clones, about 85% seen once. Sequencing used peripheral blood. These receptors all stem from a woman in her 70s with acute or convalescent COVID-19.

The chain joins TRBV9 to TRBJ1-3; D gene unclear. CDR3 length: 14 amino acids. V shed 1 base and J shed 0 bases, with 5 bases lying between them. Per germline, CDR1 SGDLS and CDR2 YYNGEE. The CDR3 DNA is TGTGCCAGCAGCGTATCGGTCTCTGGAAACACCATATATTTT. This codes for CASSVSVSGNTIYF.

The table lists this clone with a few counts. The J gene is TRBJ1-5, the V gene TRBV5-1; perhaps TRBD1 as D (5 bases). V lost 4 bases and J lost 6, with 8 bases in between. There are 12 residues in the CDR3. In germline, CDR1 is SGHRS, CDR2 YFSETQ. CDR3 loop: CASSRGIQPQHF. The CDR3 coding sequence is TGCGCCAGCAGCAGGGGAATTCAGCCCCAGCATTTT.

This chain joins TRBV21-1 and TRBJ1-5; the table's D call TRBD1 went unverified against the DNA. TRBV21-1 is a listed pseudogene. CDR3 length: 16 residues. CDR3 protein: CASSTAYAGTCQPQHF. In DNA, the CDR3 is TGTGCCAGCAGCACTGCTTATGCCGGGACATGTCAGCCCCAGCATTTT.

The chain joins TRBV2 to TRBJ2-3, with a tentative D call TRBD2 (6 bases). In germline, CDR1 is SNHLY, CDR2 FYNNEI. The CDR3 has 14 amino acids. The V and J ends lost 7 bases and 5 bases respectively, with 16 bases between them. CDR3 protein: CASKSTLALDTQYF. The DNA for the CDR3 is TGTGCCAGCAAAAGTACACTAGCCTTAGATACGCAGTATTTT.

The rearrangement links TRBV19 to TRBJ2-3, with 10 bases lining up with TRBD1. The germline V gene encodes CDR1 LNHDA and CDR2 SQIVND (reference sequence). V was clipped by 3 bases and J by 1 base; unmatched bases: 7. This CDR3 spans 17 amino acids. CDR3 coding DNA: TGTGCCAGTAGTATCGGGACAGGGGCCAGCGGCACAGATACGCAGTATTTT. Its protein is CASSIGTGASGTDTQYF.

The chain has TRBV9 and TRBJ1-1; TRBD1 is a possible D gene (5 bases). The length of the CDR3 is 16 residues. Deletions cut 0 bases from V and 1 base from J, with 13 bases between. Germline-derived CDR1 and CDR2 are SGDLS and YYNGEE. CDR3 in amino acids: CASSVARAGGNTEAFF. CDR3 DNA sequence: TGTGCCAGCAGCGTAGCCCGAGCGGGGGGGAACACTGAAGCTTTCTTT.

The CDR3 here is CASSEAMGQGIYEQYV. CDR3 nucleotide sequence: TGTGCCAGCAGTGAAGCGATGGGACAGGGGATCTACGAGCAGTACGTC. The chain has TRBV6-1 and TRBJ2-7; 10 nucleotides agree with TRBD1. With V trimmed by 0 bases and J by 3 bases, 5 bases remained unmatched. CDR1 and CDR2 from the germline V gene are MNHNS and SASEGT. This CDR3 is built from 16 residues.

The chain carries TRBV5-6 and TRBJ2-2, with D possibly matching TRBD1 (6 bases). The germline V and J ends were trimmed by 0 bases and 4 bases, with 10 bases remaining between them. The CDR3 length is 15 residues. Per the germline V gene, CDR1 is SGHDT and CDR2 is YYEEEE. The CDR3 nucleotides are TGTGCCAGCAGCTTGGCCGGGACAACCACCGGGGAGCTGTTTTTT. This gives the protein CASSLAGTTTGELFF.

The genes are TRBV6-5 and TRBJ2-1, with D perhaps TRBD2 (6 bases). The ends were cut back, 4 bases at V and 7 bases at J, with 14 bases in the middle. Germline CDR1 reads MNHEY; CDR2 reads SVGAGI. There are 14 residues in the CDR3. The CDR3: CASSSSTSSNEQFF. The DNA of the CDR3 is TGTGCCAGCAGTTCCTCGACTAGTTCAAATGAGCAGTTCTTC.

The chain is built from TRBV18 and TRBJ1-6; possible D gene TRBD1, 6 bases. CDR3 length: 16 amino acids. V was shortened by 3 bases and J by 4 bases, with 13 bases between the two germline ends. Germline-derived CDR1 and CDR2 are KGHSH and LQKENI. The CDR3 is CASSPLGQIYNSPLHF. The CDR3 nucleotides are TGTGCCAGCTCACCTTTAGGACAGATTTATAATTCACCCCTCCACTTT.

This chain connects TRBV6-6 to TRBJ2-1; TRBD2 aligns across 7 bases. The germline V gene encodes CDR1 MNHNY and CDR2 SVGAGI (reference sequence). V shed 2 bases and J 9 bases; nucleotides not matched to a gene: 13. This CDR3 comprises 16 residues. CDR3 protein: CASSYTEGGPSGEQFF. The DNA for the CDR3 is TGTGCCAGCAGTTACACTGAGGGAGGGCCGTCGGGTGAGCAGTTCTTC.

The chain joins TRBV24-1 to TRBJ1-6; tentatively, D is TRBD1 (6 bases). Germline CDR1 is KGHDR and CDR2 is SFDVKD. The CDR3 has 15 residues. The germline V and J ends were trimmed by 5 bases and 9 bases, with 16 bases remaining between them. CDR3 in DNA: TGTGCCACCAGTGGCGGACAGTGGCAAAGTTCACCCCTCCACTTT. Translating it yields CATSGGQWQSSPLHF.

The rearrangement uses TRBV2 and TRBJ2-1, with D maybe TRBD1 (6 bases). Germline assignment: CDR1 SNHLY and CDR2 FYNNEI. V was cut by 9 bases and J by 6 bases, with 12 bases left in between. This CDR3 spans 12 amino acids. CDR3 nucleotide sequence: TGTGCCAGACAGGGATTTCGCAATGAGCAGTTCTTC. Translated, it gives CARQGFRNEQFF.

The CDR3 sequence is CASSGGYSYNEQFF. In DNA, the CDR3 is TGTGCCAGCAGCGGGGGGTACTCCTACAATGAGCAGTTCTTC. The chain couples TRBV27 to TRBJ2-1, with 7 bases matching TRBD2. The germline gives CDR1 MNHEY, CDR2 SMNVEV (reference sequence). CDR3 length: 14 amino acids. Unmatched junction bases numbered 2, after V lost 6 bases and J lost 0 bases.

The CDR3 region has the DNA TGTGCCAGCAGCCACCTCGACAGGATGAAGGAAAAACTGTTTTTT. Encoded protein: CASSHLDRMKEKLFF. The chain joins TRBV11-2 to TRBJ1-4, with D possibly being TRBD1 (6 bases). CDR1 and CDR2 (germline): SGHAT, FQNNGV. Trimming left V 5 bases short and J 8 bases short, with 18 bases between. The CDR3 has 15 residues. Combining the CDR3 with reference TRBV11-2 and TRBJ1-4 gives the whole variable domain EAGVAQSPRYKIIEKRQSVAFWCNPISGHATLYWYQQILGQGPKLLIQFQNNGVVDDSQLPKDRFSAERLKGVDSTLKIQPAKLEDSAVYLCASSHLDRMKEKLFFGSGTQLSVL.

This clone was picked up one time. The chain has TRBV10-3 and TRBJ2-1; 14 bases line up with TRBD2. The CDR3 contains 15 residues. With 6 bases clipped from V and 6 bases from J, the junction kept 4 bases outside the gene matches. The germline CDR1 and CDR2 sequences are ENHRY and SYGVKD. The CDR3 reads CAISPGLAGGNEQFF. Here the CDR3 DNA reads TGTGCCATCAGCCCTGGACTAGCGGGGGGCAATGAGCAGTTCTTC.

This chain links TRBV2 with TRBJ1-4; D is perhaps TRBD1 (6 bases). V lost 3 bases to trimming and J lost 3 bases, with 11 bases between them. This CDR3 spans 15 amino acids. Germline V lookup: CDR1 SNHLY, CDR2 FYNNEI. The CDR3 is CASSDSGHANEKLFF. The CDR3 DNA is TGTGCCAGCAGTGATTCGGGACATGCTAATGAAAAACTGTTTTTT.

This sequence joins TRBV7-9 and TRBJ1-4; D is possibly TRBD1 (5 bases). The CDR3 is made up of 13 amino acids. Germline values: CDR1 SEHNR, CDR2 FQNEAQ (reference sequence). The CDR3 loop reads CAGGETTNEKLFF. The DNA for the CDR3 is TGTGCGGGGGGGGAGACAACTAATGAAAAACTGTTTTTT.

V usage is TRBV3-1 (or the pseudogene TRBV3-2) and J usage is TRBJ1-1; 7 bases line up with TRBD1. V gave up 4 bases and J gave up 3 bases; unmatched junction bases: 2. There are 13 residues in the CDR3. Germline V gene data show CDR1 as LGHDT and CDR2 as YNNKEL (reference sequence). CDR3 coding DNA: TGTGCCAGCAGCCGAACAGGGGACACTGAAGCTTTCTTT. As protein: CASSRTGDTEAFF.

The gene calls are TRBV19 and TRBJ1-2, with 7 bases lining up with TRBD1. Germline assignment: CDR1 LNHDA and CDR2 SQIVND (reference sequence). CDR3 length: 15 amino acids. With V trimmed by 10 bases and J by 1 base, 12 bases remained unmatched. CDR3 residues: CATTGTDRFNYGYTF. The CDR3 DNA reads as TGTGCCACTACAGGGACAGACAGATTTAACTATGGCTACACCTTC. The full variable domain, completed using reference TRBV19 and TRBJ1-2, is DGGITQSPKYLFRKEGQNVTLSCEQNLNHDAMYWYRQDPGQGLRLIYYSQIVNDFQKGDIAEGYSVSREKKESFPLTVTSAQKNPTAFYLCATTGTDRFNYGYTFGSGTRLTVV.

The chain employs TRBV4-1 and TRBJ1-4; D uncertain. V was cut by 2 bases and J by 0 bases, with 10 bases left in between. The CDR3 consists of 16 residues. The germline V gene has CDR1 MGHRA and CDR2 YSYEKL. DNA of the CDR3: TGCGCCAGCAGCCAACTTAAGCGGACAACTAATGAAAAACTGTTTTTT. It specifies CASSQLKRTTNEKLFF.

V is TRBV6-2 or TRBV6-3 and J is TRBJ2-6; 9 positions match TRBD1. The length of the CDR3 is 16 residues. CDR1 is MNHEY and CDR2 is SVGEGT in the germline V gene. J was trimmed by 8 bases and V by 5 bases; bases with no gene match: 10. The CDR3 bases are TGTGCCAGCAGTAAACGGGACAGGGTGGGCCCCAACGTCCTGACTTTC. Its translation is CASSKRDRVGPNVLTF.

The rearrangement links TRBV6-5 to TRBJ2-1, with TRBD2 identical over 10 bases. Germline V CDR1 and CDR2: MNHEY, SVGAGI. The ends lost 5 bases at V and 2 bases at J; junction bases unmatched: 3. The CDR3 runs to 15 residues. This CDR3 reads CASSKGTSAYNEQFF. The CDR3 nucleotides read TGTGCCAGCAGTAAGGGGACTAGCGCCTACAATGAGCAGTTCTTC.

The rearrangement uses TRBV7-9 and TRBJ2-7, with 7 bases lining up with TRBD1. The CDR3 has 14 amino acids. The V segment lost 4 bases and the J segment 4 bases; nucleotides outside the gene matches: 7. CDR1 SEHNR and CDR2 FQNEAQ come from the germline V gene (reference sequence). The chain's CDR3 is CASSSGTASYEQYV. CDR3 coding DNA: TGTGCCAGCAGCTCAGGGACAGCGAGTTACGAGCAGTACGTC.

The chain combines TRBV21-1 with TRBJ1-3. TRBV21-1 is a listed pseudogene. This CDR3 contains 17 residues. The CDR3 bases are TGTGCCAGCAGCAGAAAACTCCGGGATTACTCTGGAAACACCATATATTTT. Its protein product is CASSRKLRDYSGNTIYF.

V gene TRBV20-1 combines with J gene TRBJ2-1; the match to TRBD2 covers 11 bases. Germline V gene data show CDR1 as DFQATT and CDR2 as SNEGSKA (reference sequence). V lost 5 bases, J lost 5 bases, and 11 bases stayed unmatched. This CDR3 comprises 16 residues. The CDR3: CSAGGVLAGVNNEQFF. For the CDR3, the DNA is TGCAGTGCTGGTGGGGTACTAGCGGGAGTAAACAATGAGCAGTTCTTC.

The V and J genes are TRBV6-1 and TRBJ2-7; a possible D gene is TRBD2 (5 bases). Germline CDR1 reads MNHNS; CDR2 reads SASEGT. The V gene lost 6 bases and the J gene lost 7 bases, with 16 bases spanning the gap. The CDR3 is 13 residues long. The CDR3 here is CASSATWPGEQYV. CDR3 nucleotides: TGTGCCAGCAGCGCCACTTGGCCGGGGGAGCAGTACGTC.

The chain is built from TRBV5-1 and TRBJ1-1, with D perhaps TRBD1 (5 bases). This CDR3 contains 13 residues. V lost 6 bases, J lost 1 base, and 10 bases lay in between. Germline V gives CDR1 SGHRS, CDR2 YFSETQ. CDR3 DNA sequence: TGCGCCAGCACGAAAGGGGAGAACACTGAAGCTTTCTTT. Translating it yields CASTKGENTEAFF.